This entry features one TCR beta chain sequence. The sample comes from a study of control samples from healthy donors and cancer patients. The CDR3 has 20 amino acids. Germline lookup yields CDR1 MDHEN and CDR2 SYDVKM. J lost 0 bases, V lost 2 bases, and 10 bases had no gene match. Sequencing was performed with immunoSEQ multiplex PCR; in TCRdb, only in-frame clones are kept and a portion is missing. The sample yields 120,000 or so clones, about 88% seen once. The sample taken for sequencing was blood. The origin of this receptor is a man aged 18 to 29 in good health. The chain has TRBV28 and TRBJ2-4; 13 bases align to TRBD2. Here the CDR3 reads CASSLRGTSGAARAKNIQYF. CDR3 nucleotides: TGTGCCAGCAGTTTAAGGGGGACTAGCGGGGCCGCCCGAGCCAAAAACATTCAGTACTTC.